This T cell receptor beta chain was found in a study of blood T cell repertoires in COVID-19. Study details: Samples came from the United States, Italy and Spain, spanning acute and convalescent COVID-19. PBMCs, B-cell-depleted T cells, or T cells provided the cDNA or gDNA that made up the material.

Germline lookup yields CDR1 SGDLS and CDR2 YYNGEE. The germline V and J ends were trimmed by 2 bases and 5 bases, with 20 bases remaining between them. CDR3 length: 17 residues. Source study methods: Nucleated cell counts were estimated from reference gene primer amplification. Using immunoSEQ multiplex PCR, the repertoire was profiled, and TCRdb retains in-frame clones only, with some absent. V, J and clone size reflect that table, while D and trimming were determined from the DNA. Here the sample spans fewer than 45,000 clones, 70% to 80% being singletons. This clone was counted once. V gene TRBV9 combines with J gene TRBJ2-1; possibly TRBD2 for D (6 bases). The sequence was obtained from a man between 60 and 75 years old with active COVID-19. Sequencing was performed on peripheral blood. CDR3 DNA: TGTGCCAGCAGCGTGACTAGTACCTCCTTCCAGGACAATGAGCAGTTCTTC. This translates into CASSVTSTSFQDNEQFF.